This TCR beta chain was sequenced in a study of T-cell reconstitution after alpha-beta-depleted transplantation in children. This clonotype was observed at least ten times. The TCRbeta library incorporated unique molecular identifiers. In TCRdb, the PCR reads were re-called with MiXCR into one record per CDR3 protein. The profile covers around 680,000 distinct CDR3 sequences, with approximately 16% appearing a single time and approximately 1.1% taken by the ten largest. The germline CDR1 and CDR2 sequences are SGDLS and YYNGEE. Trimming cost V 4 bases and J 1 base, with 10 bases left between them. CDR3 length equals 14 residues.

The material sequenced was PBMCs from the stem cell graft donor, taken from the stem cell graft. This TCR was sampled from a human donor who donated a stem cell graft to a child with acute myeloid leukemia. The genes are TRBV9 and TRBJ2-3; D gene uncertain. The CDR3 protein is CASSPYRRTDTQYF. CDR3 DNA: TGTGCCAGCAGCCCTTATCGGCGCACAGATACGCAGTATTTT.